This T cell receptor beta chain was found in a study of T-cell reconstitution after alpha-beta-depleted transplantation in children. Study-level findings and limits: T cells produced anew were the main source of T-cell counts and diversity one year after transplant.

CDR1 and CDR2 from the germline V gene are SGHTA and FQGNSA. The CDR3 runs 12 residues. V lost 7 bases to trimming and J lost 12 bases, with 18 bases between them. Unique molecular identifiers featured in how the TCRbeta library was prepared. TCRdb reprocessed the PCR reads via MiXCR and lists one record per CDR3 protein. The repertoire holds approximately 300,000 distinct CDR3 sequences, with around a tenth as singletons. Concerning this clonotype: What it binds is unknown. A much larger clone differs by one base, so this may be a read error.

This clonotype was obtained from a male patient aged 2-15 years who had a stem cell transplant for chronic granulomatous disease, so the T cells may come from the graft donor. The rearrangement joins TRBV7-2 to TRBJ1-2; the D gene is possibly TRBD1 (6 bases). The sequencing here drew on peripheral blood, taken 180 days after TCRalphabeta/CD19-depleted stem cell transplant. The CDR3 reads CASIQNREGDTF. The CDR3 nucleotides are TGTGCCAGCATCCAAAACAGGGAAGGCGACACCTTC.